What follows is one T cell receptor beta chain and its context. This entry is derived from a study of blood T cell repertoires in COVID-19. The cohort comprised adults aged about 18 to 90 years residing in about 25 US areas. Per the original methods: For nucleated cells, counts were estimated from reference gene primer amplification. Some clones are missing from TCRdb's copy, which holds only in-frame ones; the method was immunoSEQ multiplex PCR. Clone size and the V and J calls come from that table; the DNA yielded D and trimming. This sample has roughly 300,000 clones, with 70% to 90% found just once. CDR1 MDHEN and CDR2 SYDVKM come from the germline V gene. Trimming cost V 3 bases and J 1 base, with 9 bases left between them. This CDR3 is built from 14 residues.

The sequence was collected from a woman between 40 and 55 years old with acute COVID-19. V usage is TRBV28 and J usage is TRBJ1-1; no definite D call. The sequenced sample consisted of PBMCs or T cells enriched from blood (not recorded which). CDR3 sequence reads: CASSFSYRNTEAFF. CDR3 DNA sequence: TGTGCCAGCAGTTTCTCTTATCGGAACACTGAAGCTTTCTTT.